These 5 T cell receptor beta chains share one sample of origin, sequenced in a study of low-dose radiotherapy and immunotherapy resistance in tumors. First-strand cDNA relied on TRAV- and TRBV-specific primers spanning alpha and beta chains. The authors amplified TCRs for about 20 PCR cycles with a constant-region primer and a V-primer adapter. Via MiXCR, TCRdb re-called the reads, giving one row per CDR3 protein. In the table there are nearly 95,000 distinct CDR3 sequences, 9.4% of which are singletons. Time point meaning: before trial treatment. Sequenced here: PBMCs, sampled before treatment. These receptors were collected from a male donor with prostate cancer.

This clonotype was detected ten times or more. The chain's CDR3 is CASSSSPSYEQYF. The DNA of the CDR3 is TGTGCCAGCAGTTCATCCCCCTCCTACGAGCAGTACTTC. This rearrangement joins TRBV28 to TRBJ2-7; D gene unclear. V gave up 4 bases and J gave up 0 bases, with 7 bases separating them. Germline loops: CDR1 MDHEN, CDR2 SYDVKM. This CDR3 is built from 13 residues.

This chain connects TRBV9 to TRBJ2-3, with TRBD2 matching over 10 bases. This CDR3 has 16 amino acids. Germline V CDR1 and CDR2: SGDLS, YYNGEE. V lost 3 bases, J lost 0 bases, and 4 bases stayed unmatched. The chain's CDR3 is CASSELAGLSTDTQYF. The CDR3 DNA is TGTGCCAGCAGCGAACTAGCGGGGTTGAGCACAGATACGCAGTATTTT.

This clonotype was recorded a few times. The V and J genes are TRBV18 and TRBJ2-1; D might be TRBD2 (6 bases). V dropped 2 bases and J dropped 7 bases, with 15 bases sitting between them. The CDR3 sequence is 15 residues long. The germline V gene encodes CDR1 KGHSH and CDR2 LQKENI. CDR3 protein: CASSPGGILENEQFF. In DNA form, the CDR3 reads TGTGCCAGCTCACCAGGAGGGATTCTTGAGAATGAGCAGTTCTTC.

This clonotype was seen a single time. With a far larger clone one base away, a read error is the likely cause. The CDR3 sequence is CASSFPGHGSGYTF. The DNA of the CDR3 is TGTGCCAGCAGCTTTCCGGGACATGGCTCTGGCTACACCTTC. The genes are TRBV13 and TRBJ1-2, with D perhaps TRBD1 (6 bases). The length of the CDR3 is 14 residues. V lost 3 bases and J lost 7, with 15 bases in between. Germline lookup yields CDR1 PRHDT and CDR2 FYEKMQ (reference sequence).

This clonotype was counted ten times or more. The chain carries TRBV13 and TRBJ2-1; 8 bases map to TRBD2. Per germline, CDR1 PRHDT and CDR2 FYEKMQ (reference sequence). The CDR3 is 16 residues long. With V trimmed by 2 bases and J by 1 base, 4 bases remained unmatched. CDR3 sequence: CASSLTGRASYNEQFF. CDR3 sequence (DNA): TGTGCCAGCAGCTTAACCGGGAGGGCGTCCTACAATGAGCAGTTCTTC. The full variable domain, in which reference TRBV13 and TRBJ2-1 provide the parts outside the CDR3, is AAGVIQSPRHLIKEKRETATLKCYPIPRHDTVYWYQQGPGQDPQFLISFYEKMQSDKGSIPDRFSAQQFSDYHSELNMSSLELGDSALYFCASSLTGRASYNEQFFGPGTRLTVL.